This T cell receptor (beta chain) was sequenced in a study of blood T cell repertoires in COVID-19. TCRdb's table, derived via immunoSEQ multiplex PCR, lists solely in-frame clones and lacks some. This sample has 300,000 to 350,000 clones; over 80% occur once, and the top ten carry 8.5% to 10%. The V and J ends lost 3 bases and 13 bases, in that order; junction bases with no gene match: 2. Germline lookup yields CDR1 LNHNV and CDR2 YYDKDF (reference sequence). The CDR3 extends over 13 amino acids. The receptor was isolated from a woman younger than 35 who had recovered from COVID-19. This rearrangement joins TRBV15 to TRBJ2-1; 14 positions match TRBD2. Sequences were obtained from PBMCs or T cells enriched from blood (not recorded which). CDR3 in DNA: TGTGCCACCAGCAGCGGGACTAGCGGGAGACAGTTCTTC. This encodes CATSSGTSGRQFF.